This T cell receptor beta chain comes out of a study of T cell changes during pregnancy in multiple sclerosis. The CDR3 extends over 10 amino acids. From germline, CDR1 is DFQATT and CDR2 SNEGSKA (reference sequence). Trimming took off 6 bases at V and 4 bases at J, with 6 bases between the two ends. The assay was immunoSEQ multiplex PCR, and TCRdb's table has in-frame clones only and misses some. The table has 35,000 to 45,000 clones, roughly nine tenths seen once. This receptor was identified in a female donor with multiple sclerosis, enrolled in a pregnancy study. The source material was CD8+ T cells from peripheral blood mononuclear cells, sampled before pregnancy. The V call is TRBV20-1, the J call TRBJ2-5, with no clear D. CDR3 in amino acids: CSALRETQYF. CDR3 bases: TGCAGTGCCCTCCGAGAGACCCAGTACTTC.